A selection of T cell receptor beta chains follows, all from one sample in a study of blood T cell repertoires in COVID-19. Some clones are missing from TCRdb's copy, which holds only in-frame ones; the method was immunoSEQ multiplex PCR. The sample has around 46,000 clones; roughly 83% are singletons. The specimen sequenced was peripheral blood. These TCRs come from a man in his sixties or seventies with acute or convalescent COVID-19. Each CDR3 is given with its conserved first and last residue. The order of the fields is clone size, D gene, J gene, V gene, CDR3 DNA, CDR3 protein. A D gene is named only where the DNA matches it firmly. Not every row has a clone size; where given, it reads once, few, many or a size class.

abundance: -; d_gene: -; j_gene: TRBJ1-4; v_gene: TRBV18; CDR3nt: TGTGCCAGCTCACCCGCTAGGGAGGAAAAACTGTTTTTT; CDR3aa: CASSPAREEKLFF
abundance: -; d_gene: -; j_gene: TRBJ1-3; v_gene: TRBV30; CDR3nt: TGTGCCTGGAGCGCGCGCAGGAGGGCTGGAAACACCATATATTTT; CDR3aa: CAWSARRRAGNTIYF
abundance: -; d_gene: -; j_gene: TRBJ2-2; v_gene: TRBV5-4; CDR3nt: TGTGCCAGCAGAAACCAACAGGGCGCGAACACCGGGGAGCTGTTTTTT; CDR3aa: CASRNQQGANTGELFF
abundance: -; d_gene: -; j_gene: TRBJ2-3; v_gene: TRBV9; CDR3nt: TGTGCCAGCAGCGTCGCAGGGGGGCACACAGATACGCAGTATTTT; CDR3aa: CASSVAGGHTDTQYF
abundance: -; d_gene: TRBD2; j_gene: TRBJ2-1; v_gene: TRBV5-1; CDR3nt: TGCGCCAGCAGCTTCACCCCTGGGGGACAGGTACCAGCGGGAGGGAATGAGCAGTTCTTC; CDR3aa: CASSFTPGGQVPAGGNEQFF
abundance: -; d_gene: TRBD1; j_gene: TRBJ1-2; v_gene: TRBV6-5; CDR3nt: TGTGCCAGCAGGGGACAGACGGCTGACTATGGCTACACCTTC; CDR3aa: CASRGQTADYGYTF
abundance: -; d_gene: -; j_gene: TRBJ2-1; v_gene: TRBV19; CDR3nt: TGTGCCAGTAGTAAGACTAATGAGCAGTTCTTC; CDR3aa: CASSKTNEQFF
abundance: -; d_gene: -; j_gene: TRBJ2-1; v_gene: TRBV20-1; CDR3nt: TGCAGTGGCGTGAACAATGAGCAGTTCTTC; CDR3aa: CSGVNNEQFF
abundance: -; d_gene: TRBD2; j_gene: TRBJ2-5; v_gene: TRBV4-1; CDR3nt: TGCGCCAGCAGCCGGGGGTTCGGTGGGGAGGGGACCCAGTACTTC; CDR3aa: CASSRGFGGEGTQYF
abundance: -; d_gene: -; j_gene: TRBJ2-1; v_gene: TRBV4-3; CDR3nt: TGCGCCAGCAGCCACCTGGGGCGGAATGAGCAGTTCTTC; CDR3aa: CASSHLGRNEQFF
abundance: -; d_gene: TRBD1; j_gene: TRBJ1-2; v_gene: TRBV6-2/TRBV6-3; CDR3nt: TGTGCCAGCAGTCCCCAGGGGGCTTGGAATGGCTACACCTTC; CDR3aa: CASSPQGAWNGYTF
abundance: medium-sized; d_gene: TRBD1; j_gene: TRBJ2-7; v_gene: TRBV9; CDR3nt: TGTGCCAGCAGCAGAGGGACAGGGTACGAGCAGTACTTC; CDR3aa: CASSRGTGYEQYF
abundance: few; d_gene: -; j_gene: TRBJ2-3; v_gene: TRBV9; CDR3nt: TGTGCCAGCAGCGTAGACCGAGGTAGCGGAGGCAACACGCAGTATTTT; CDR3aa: CASSVDRGSGGNTQYF
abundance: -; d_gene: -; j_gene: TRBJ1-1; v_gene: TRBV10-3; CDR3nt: TGTGCCATCAGTGAAGGTCAGGGAGGGAACACTGAAGCTTTCTTT; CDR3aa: CAISEGQGGNTEAFF
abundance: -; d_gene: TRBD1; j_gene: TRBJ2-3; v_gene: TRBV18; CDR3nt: TGTGCCAGCTCACCCCCGGGACAGAAGCTGGATACGCAGTATTTT; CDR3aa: CASSPPGQKLDTQYF
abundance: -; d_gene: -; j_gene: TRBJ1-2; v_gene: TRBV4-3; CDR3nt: TGCGCCAGCAGCCAAGATACATACAGGCCCTGGGGCTACACCTTC; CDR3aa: CASSQDTYRPWGYTF
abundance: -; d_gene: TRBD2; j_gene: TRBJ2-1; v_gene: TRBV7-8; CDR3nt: TGTGCCAGCAGCTTGCTACTAGCGGGAGCGGGGTGGTACAATGAGCAGTTCTTC; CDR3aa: CASSLLLAGAGWYNEQFF
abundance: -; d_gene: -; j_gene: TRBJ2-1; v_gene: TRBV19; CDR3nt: TGTGCCAGTAGTTGGGCCCGGATCCACAATGAGCAGTTCTTC; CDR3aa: CASSWARIHNEQFF
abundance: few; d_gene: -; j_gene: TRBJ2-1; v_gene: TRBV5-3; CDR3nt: TGTGCCAGAAGCTTAGTGGCCACGGGTGAGCAGTTCTTC; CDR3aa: CARSLVATGEQFF
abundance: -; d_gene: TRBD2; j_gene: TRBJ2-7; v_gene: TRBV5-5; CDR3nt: TGTGCCAGCAGCCGAGCGGGAGAGTACGAGCAGTACTTC; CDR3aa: CASSRAGEYEQYF
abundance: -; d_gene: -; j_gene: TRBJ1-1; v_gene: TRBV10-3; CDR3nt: TGTGCCATCTCTGGGGGCCCCACTGAAGCTTTCTTT; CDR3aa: CAISGGPTEAFF
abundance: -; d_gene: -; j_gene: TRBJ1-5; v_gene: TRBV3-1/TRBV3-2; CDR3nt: TGTGCCAGCAGTCCTAACAGGGTCAATCAGCCCCAGCATTTT; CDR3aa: CASSPNRVNQPQHF
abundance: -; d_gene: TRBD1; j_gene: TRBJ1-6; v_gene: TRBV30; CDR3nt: TGTGCCTGGAGTGCGTCTCGGACAGGCTCACCCCTCCACTTT; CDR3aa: CAWSASRTGSPLHF
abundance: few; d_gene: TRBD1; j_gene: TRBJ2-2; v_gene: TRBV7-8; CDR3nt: TGTGCCAGCAGCCATACACCAGGGGGTAGAACCGGGGAGCTGTTTTTT; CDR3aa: CASSHTPGGRTGELFF
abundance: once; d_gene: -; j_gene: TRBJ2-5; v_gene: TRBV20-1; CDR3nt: TGCAGTGCCCGCCAAGAGACCCAGTACTTC; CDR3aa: CSARQETQYF
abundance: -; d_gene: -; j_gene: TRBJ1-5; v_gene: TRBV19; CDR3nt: TGTGCCAGTAGTAGCCGCCGCGAGAATCAGCCCCAGCATTTT; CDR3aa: CASSSRRENQPQHF
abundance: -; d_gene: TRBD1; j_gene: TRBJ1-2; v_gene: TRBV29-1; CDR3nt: TGCAGCGCCGGGACAGGGTATAACTATGGCTACACCTTC; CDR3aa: CSAGTGYNYGYTF
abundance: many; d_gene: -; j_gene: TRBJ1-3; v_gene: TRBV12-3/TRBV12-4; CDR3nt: TGTGCCAGCAGTTCGGGGTATGGAAACACCATATATTTT; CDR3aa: CASSSGYGNTIYF
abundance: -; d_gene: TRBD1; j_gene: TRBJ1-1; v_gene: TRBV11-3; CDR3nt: TGTGCCAGCAGCGCCGGGACAGGGGACACTGAAGCTTTCTTT; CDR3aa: CASSAGTGDTEAFF
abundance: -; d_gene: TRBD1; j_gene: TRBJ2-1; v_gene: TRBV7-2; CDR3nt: TGTGCCAGCAGCTTAGGAGGACAGGGGATAGAGCAGTTCTTC; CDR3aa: CASSLGGQGIEQFF
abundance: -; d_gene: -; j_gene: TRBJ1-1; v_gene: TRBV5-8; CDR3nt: TGTGCCAGCAGCATAATCCCCGGGGGGAACACTGAAGCTTTCTTT; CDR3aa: CASSIIPGGNTEAFF
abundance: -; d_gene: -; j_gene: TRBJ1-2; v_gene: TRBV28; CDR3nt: TGTGCCAGCAGGACGGACAGCCTTGGCTATGGCTACACCTTC; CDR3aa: CASRTDSLGYGYTF
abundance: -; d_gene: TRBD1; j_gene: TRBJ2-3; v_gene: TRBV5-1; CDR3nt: TGCGCCAGCAGCTTTGGAAGGACAGGGAAGCAGTATTTT; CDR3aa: CASSFGRTGKQYF
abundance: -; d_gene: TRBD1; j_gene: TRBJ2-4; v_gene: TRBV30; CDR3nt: TGTGCCTGGAGTGTCGGACAGGGGGAAAACATTCAGTACTTC; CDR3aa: CAWSVGQGENIQYF
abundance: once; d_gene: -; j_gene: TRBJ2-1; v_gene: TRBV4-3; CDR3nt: TGCGCCAGCAGCCAGGCCCCGCCCGTCTACAATGAGCAGTTCTTC; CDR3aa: CASSQAPPVYNEQFF
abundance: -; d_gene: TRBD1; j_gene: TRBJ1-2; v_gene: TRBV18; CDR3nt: TGTGCCAGCTCAATAAACGAGGGGGCGCGCGACTATGGCTACACCTTC; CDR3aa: CASSINEGARDYGYTF
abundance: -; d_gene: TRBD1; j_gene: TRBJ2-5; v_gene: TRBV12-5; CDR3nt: TGTGCTAGTGGTTTGGACAGGGGCCCCCAAGAGACCCAGTACTTC; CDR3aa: CASGLDRGPQETQYF
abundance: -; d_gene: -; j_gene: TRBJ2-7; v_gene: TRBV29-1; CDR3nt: TGCAGCGTTGAGGGGGCCCAACAGTACTTC; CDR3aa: CSVEGAQQYF
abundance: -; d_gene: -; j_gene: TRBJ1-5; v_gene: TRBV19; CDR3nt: TGTGCCAGTAGCAAAGACTCGGAGGTTTATAGCAATCAGCCCCAGCATTTT; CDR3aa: CASSKDSEVYSNQPQHF
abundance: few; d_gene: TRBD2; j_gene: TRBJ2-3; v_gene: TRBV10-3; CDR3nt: TGTGCCATCTCTTTTGGACTAGCGGTGGGGGCAGATACGCAGTATTTT; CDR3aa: CAISFGLAVGADTQYF
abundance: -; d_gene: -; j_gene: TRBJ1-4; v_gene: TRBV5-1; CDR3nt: TGCGCCAGCAGCGGAACCGGGACACAGAGTGAAAAACTGTTTTTT; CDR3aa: CASSGTGTQSEKLFF
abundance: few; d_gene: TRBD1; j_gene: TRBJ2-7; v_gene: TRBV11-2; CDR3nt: TGTGCCAGCAGCTTAGCCGGACAGGCCGGAAACGAGCAGTACTTC; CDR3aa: CASSLAGQAGNEQYF
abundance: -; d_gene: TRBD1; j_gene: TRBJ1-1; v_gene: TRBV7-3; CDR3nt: TGTGCCAGCAGCTCACAGGGGGCTAACACTGAAGCTTTCTTT; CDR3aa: CASSSQGANTEAFF
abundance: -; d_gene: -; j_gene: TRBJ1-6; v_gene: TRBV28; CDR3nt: TGTGCCAGCAGTTTATGGAACACGGCAGGGTTAAATTCACCCCTCCACTTT; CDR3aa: CASSLWNTAGLNSPLHF
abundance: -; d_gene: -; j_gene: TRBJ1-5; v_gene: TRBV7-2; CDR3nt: TGTGCCAGCAGCATGGGGCCCGATCAGCCCCAGCATTTT; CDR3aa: CASSMGPDQPQHF
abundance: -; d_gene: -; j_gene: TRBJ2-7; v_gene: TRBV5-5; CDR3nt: TGTGCCAGCAGCTTGGAGGGGGTCTCCTCCTACGAGCAGTACTTC; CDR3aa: CASSLEGVSSYEQYF
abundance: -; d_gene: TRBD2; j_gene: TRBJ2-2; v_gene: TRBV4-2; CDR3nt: TGTGCCAGCAGCCAAGATAGAAGCGGGGGGGCGAACACCGGGGAGCTGTTTTTT; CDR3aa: CASSQDRSGGANTGELFF
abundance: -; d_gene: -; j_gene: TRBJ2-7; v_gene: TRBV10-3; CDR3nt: TGTGCCATCAGTGAGTACCAGGAATACGAGCAGTACTTC; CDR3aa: CAISEYQEYEQYF
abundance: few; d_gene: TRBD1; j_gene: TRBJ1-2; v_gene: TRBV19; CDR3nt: TGTGCCAGTAGTATCGGGACAGGGGATGGCTACACCTTC; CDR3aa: CASSIGTGDGYTF
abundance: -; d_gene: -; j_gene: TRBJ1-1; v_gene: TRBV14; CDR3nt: TGTGCCAGCAGCCCCTTGACAGGAGGGAACACTGAAGCTTTCTTT; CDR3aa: CASSPLTGGNTEAFF
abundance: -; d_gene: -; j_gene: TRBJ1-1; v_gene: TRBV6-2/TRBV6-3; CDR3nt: TGTGCCAGCAGTTACTCCCCCGACAGTATGAACACTGAAGCTTTCTTT; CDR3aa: CASSYSPDSMNTEAFF
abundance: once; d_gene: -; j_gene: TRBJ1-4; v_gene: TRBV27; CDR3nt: TGTGCCAGCAGTTTAGCGGCAGCCACTAATGAAAAACTGTTTTTT; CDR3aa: CASSLAAATNEKLFF
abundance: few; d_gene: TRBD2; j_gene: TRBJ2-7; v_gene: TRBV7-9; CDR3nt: TGTGCCAGCAGCCCTCGGGGGGAGGCCTCCTACGAGCAGTACTTC; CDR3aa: CASSPRGEASYEQYF
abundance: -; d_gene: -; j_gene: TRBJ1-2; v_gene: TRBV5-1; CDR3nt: TGCGCCAGCAGCCTCGCAGAGGGCGACTATGGCTACACCTTC; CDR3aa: CASSLAEGDYGYTF
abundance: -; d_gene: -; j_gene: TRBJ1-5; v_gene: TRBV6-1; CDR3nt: TGTGCCAGCAGTGAGCAGTTACATTCTAATCAGCCCCAGCATTTT; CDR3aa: CASSEQLHSNQPQHF
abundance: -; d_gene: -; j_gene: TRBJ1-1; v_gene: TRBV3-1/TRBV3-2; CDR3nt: TGTGCCAGCAGCCAATTAGTGAACACTGAAGCTTTCTTT; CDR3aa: CASSQLVNTEAFF
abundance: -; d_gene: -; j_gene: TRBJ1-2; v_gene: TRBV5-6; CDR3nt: TGTGCCAGCAGCTTGTGGGGCGCGGGGAACTATGGCTACACCTTC; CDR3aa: CASSLWGAGNYGYTF
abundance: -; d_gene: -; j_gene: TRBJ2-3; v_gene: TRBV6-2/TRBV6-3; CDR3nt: TGTGCCAGCAGTACGAGCTCTATATGGACTAGCACAGATACGCAGTATTTT; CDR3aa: CASSTSSIWTSTDTQYF
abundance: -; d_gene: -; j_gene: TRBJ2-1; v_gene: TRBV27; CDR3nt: TGTGCCAGCTCTCGGTACAGCTACAATGAGCAGTTCTTC; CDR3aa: CASSRYSYNEQFF